This entry describes one TCR beta chain. Its specificity is unknown. These data come from a study of cytomegalovirus exposure and HLA in healthy donors. For the study at large: There were just under 400 genotyped donors. Of these, about 81% fell in the genetic ancestry cluster associated with self-reported Caucasian donors.

V trimming: 5 bases; J trimming: 4 bases; junction bases outside the gene matches: 2. Germline V CDR1 and CDR2: SGHTA, FQGNSA. This CDR3 has 15 amino acids. PCR primers comprised 60 Vbeta and 13 Jbeta primers. The data were produced by immunoSEQ multiplex PCR, yet TCRdb's version contains in-frame clones alone and is incomplete. The repertoire holds about 150,000 clones, with about 79% as singletons. General study points: For cytomegalovirus status, the classifier reportedly gave diagnoses with high specificity and sensitivity.

V and J are TRBV7-2 and TRBJ2-3; 14 positions match TRBD2. The receptor's source is a female donor in good health and CMV-seropositive. Sequencing was done on a sample of PBMCs. As DNA, the CDR3 is TGTGCCAGCAGCCCGACTAGCGGGGGGGCAGATACGCAGTATTTT. This translates into CASSPTSGGADTQYF.